This T cell receptor beta chain was identified in a study of T cells expressing NK-cell markers. The authors generated TCR beta cDNA through 5'RACE template switching with UMIs. TCRdb re-called the 5' RACE reads and catalogs CDR3 proteins one per entry, DNA excluded. Its table lists 550,000 to 600,000 distinct CDR3 sequences. This CDR3 is 15 amino acids long. V usage is TRBV12-3 or TRBV12-4 and J usage is TRBJ2-3; TCRdb indicates TRBD1, and absent DNA this call remains unverified. The clonotype comes from a young man in good health. The specimen was blood T cells: a sorted CD56 or NKG2C T cell subset, CD4+ or CD8+ T cells, or bulk PBMC T cells (not recorded which). Here the CDR3 reads CASTPILVGTDTQYF.